The source of this T cell receptor beta chain is a study of T cells in Graves' hyperthyroidism and ophthalmopathy. Uncontrolled infection, other autoimmune disease, pregnancy or lactation disqualified patients from enrolment. RNA transcripts gave rise to amplified TCR beta CDR3 regions. HTBI primers were used for first-round RT-PCR of the TCR CDR3. TCRdb itself ran the multiplex PCR reads through MiXCR, one entry per CDR3 protein. Here the sample spans about 700,000 distinct CDR3 sequences, approximately 42% being singletons. The CDR3 covers 14 residues. CDR1 and CDR2 from the germline V gene are SNHLY and FYNNEI. The germline V and J ends were trimmed by 7 bases and 3 bases, with 15 bases remaining between them. About this clonotype: Its antigen is not identified.

General observations from the study: Prediction of ophthalmopathy progression came a median around 7.1 months pre-onset. Most clonotypes expanded in the thyroid (above 0.001) were also present in blood.

Sequenced material: peripheral blood or thyroid tissue (not recorded which). The rearrangement links TRBV2 to TRBJ2-5, with TRBD1 as a possible D gene (7 bases). This TCR was recovered from an adult man with Graves' disease, either hyperthyroidism or ophthalmopathy (not recorded which). CDR3 DNA sequence: TGTGCCAGCAAGGAGGGGGACAGCAAAGAGACCCAGTACTTC. Translated, it gives CASKEGDSKETQYF.